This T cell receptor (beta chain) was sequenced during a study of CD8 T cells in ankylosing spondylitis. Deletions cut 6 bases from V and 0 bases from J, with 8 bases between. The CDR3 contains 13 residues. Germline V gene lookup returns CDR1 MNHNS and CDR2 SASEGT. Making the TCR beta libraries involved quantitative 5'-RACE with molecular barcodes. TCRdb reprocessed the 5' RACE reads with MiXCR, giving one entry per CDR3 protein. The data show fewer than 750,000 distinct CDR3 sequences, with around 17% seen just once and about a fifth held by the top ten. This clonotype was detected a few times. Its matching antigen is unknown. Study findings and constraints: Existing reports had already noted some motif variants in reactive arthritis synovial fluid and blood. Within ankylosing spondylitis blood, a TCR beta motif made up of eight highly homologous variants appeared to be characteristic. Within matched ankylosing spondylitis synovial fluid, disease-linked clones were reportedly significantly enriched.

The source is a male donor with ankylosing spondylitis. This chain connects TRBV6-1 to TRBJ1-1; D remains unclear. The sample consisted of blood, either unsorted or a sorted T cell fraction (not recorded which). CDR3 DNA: TGTGCCAGCAGATTCTTTTTGAACACTGAAGCTTTCTTT. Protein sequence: CASRFFLNTEAFF.